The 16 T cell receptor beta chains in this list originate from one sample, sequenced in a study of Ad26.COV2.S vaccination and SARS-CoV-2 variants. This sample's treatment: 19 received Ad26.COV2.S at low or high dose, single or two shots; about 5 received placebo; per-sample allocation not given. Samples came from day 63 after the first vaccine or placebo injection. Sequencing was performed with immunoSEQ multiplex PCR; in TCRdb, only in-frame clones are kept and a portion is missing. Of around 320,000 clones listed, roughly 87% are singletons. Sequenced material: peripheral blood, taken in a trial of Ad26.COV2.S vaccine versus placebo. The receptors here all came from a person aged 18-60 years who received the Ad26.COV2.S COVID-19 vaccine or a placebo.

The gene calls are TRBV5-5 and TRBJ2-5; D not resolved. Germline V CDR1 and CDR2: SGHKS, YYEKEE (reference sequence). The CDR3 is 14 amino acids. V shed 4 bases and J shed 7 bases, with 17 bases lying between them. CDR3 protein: CASSAAVPKGTQYF. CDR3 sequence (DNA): TGTGCCAGCAGCGCAGCCGTTCCAAAGGGGACCCAGTACTTC.

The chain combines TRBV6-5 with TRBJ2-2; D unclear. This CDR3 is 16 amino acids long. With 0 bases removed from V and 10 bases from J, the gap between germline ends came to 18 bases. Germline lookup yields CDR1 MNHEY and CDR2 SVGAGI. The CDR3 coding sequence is TGTGCCAGCAGTTACTCGACCGGGTGGGATGGCGAGGAGCTGTTTTTT. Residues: CASSYSTGWDGEELFF.

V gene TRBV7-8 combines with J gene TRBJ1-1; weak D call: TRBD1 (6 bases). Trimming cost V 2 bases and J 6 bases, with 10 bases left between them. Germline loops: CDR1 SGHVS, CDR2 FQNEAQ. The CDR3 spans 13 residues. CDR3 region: CASSLSDSSEAFF. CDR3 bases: TGTGCCAGCAGCTTATCGGACAGTTCTGAAGCTTTCTTT.

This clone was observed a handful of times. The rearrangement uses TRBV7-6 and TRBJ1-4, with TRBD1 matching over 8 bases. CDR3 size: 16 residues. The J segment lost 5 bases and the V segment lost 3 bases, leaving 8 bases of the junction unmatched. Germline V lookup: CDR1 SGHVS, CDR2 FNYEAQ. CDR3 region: CASSFRTGIKNEKLFF. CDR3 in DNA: TGTGCCAGCAGCTTCCGGACAGGGATCAAGAATGAAAAACTGTTTTTT.

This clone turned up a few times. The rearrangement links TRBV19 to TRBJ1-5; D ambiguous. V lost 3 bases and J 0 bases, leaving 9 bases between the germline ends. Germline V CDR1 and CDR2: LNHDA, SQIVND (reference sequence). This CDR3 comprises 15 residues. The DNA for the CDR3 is TGTGCCAGTAGTATGCTATTATATAGCAATCAGCCCCAGCATTTT. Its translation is CASSMLLYSNQPQHF.

The CDR3 is CASSAGTDLANYGYTF. In nucleotides, the CDR3 is TGTGCCAGCTCTGCCGGGACAGATTTAGCTAACTATGGCTACACCTTC. The chain combines TRBV18 with TRBJ1-2; 7 positions match TRBD1. Germline V gives CDR1 KGHSH, CDR2 LQKENI. CDR3 length: 16 residues. Trimming took 6 bases from V and 0 from J; bases not matched to a gene: 10.

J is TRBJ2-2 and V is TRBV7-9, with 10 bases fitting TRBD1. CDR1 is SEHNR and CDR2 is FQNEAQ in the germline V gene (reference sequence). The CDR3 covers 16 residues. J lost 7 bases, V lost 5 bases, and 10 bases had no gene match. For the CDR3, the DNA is TGTGCCAGCAGCCATTCCGGGACAGGGGACAGCGGGGAGCTGTTTTTT. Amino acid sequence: CASSHSGTGDSGELFF.

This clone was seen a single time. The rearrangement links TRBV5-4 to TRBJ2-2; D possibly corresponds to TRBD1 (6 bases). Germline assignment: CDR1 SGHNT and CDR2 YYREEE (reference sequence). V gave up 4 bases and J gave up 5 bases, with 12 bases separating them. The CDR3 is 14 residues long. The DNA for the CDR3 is TGTGCCAGCAGCGTACAGGGTAATACCGGGGAGCTGTTTTTT. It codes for CASSVQGNTGELFF. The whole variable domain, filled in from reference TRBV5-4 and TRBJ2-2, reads ETGVTQSPTHLIKTRGQQVTLRCSSQSGHNTVSWYQQALGQGPQFIFQYYREEENGRGNFPPRFSGLQFPNYSSELNVNALELDDSALYLCASSVQGNTGELFFGEGSRLTVL.

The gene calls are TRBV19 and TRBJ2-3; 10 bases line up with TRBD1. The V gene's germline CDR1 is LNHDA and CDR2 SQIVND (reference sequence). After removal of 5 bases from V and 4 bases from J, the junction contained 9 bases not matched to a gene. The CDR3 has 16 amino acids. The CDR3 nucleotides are TGTGCCAGTAGTCCTACCCGGGACAGGGGTGCAGATACGCAGTATTTT. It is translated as CASSPTRDRGADTQYF.

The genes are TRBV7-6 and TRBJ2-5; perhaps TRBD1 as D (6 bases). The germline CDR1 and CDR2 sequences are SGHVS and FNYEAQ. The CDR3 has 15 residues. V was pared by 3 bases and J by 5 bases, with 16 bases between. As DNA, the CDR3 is TGTGCCAGCAGCTTGCGACAGGATCGTGGGGAGACCCAGTACTTC. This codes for CASSLRQDRGETQYF.

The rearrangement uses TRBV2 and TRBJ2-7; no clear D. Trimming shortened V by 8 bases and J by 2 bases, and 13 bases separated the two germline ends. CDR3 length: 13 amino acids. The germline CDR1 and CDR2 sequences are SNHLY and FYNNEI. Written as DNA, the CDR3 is TGTGCCAGCGGCAGGACGGCAGCCTACGAGCAGTACTTC. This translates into CASGRTAAYEQYF.

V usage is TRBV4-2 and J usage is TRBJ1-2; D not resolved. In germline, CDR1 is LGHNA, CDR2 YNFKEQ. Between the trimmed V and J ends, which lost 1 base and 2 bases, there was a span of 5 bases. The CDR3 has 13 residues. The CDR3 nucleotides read TGTGCCAGCAGCCAAGTTGACAACTATGGCTACACCTTC. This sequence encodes CASSQVDNYGYTF.

CDR3 sequence reads: CASSVGPQGFQFVNYGYTF. The CDR3, as DNA: TGTGCCAGCAGCGTAGGTCCCCAGGGGTTTCAATTCGTAAACTATGGCTACACCTTC. The rearrangement links TRBV9 to TRBJ1-2, with TRBD1 as a possible D gene (6 bases). V lost 0 bases and J lost 2, with 23 bases in between. This CDR3 spans 19 amino acids. Germline CDR1 SGDLS, CDR2 YYNGEE.

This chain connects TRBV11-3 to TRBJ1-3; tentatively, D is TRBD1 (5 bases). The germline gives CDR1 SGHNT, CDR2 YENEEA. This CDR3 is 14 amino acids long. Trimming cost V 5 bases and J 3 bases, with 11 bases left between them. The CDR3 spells CASSRRGVGNTIYF. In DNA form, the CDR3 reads TGTGCCAGCAGCCGAAGGGGAGTTGGAAACACCATATATTTT.

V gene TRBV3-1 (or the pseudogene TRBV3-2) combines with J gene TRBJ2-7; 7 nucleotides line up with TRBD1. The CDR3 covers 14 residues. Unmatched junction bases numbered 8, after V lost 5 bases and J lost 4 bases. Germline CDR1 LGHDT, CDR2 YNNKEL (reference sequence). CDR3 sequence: CASSFRQGGYEQYF. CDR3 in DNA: TGTGCCAGCAGCTTCCGACAGGGTGGGTACGAGCAGTACTTC.

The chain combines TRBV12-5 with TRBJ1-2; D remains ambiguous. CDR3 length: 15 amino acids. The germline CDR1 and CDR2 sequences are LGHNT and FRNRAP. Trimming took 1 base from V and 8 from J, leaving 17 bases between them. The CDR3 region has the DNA TGTGCTAGTGGTTTGGAACAGATACGCCAAGCGGGCTACACCTTC. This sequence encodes CASGLEQIRQAGYTF.